The 14 T cell receptor beta chains in this list originate from one sample, sequenced in a study of response to subunit inactivated influenza vaccine. TCRdb re-derived calls from the RT-PCR reads in MiXCR, one entry per CDR3 protein. The sample has 150,000 to 200,000 distinct CDR3 sequences; approximately 12% are singletons. The same data also contributed to another study, on T cells expressing NK-cell markers. That report adds: 5'RACE template switching built TCR beta cDNA with unique molecular identifiers.

Sequencing used CD8+ T cells sorted from PBMCs, obtained 12 days after vaccination. The source is a man over 45 who received an inactivated influenza vaccine.

The gene calls are TRBV12-3 or TRBV12-4 and TRBJ2-3, with 7 bases matching TRBD2. CDR3 length equals 16 residues. Germline trimming cut 0 bases from V and 5 bases from J; bases unmatched to any gene: 8. CDR3 coding DNA: TGTGCCAGCAGTTTAGCGGTTGGCGGGAGAATAGATACGCAGTATTTT. This codes for CASSLAVGGRIDTQYF.

This chain links TRBV25-1 with TRBJ2-5; 7 nucleotides line up with TRBD1. Germline values: CDR1 MGHDK, CDR2 SYGVNS. J lost 4 bases, V lost 4 bases, and 12 bases had no gene match. The CDR3 consists of 16 residues. The CDR3 DNA is TGTGCCAGCAGTGGGAAGGGGACAGTCCTTGGAGAGACCCAGTACTTC. The encoded protein is CASSGKGTVLGETQYF. The full variable domain, its missing parts supplied by reference TRBV25-1 and TRBJ2-5, is EADIYQTPRYLVIGTGKKITLECSQTMGHDKMYWYQQDPGMELHLIHYSYGVNSTEKGDLSSESTVSRIRTEHFPLTLESARPSHTSQYLCASSGKGTVLGETQYFGPGTRLLVL.

The J gene is TRBJ2-7, the V gene TRBV7-2; possibly TRBD1 for D (5 bases). The CDR3 is 15 residues long. Germline V gives CDR1 SGHTA, CDR2 FQGNSA. Trimming cost V 1 base and J 3 bases, with 13 bases left between them. CDR3 loop: CASSLGWGTGYEQYF. CDR3 coding DNA: TGTGCCAGCAGCTTAGGTTGGGGAACAGGCTACGAGCAGTACTTC.

This clonotype was detected only a few times. V usage is TRBV12-3 or TRBV12-4 and J usage is TRBJ2-1, with D tentatively TRBD1 (6 bases). V lost 5 bases and J lost 7, with 9 bases in between. The CDR3 runs 12 residues. The CDR3 DNA is TGTGCCAGCAGTGCCCAGGGGAATGAGCAGTTCTTC. Its translation: CASSAQGNEQFF.

The chain couples TRBV20-1 to TRBJ2-7, with D possibly matching TRBD1 (5 bases). Trimming cost V 3 bases and J 0 bases, with 21 bases left between them. The CDR3 spans 17 residues. The V gene's germline CDR1 is DFQATT and CDR2 SNEGSKA (reference sequence). The CDR3 protein is CSASIPDTSTSSYEQYF. The CDR3 DNA is TGCAGTGCTAGTATCCCGGACACATCTACCAGCTCCTACGAGCAGTACTTC.

This rearrangement joins TRBV12-3 or TRBV12-4 to TRBJ2-3; D is perhaps TRBD1 (6 bases). The CDR3 is made up of 13 amino acids. The V gene lost 4 bases and the J gene lost 4 bases, with 9 bases spanning the gap. This CDR3 reads CASSSTGPDTQYF. The CDR3 nucleotides are TGTGCCAGCAGTTCTACAGGGCCAGATACGCAGTATTTT.

The chain recombines TRBV9 with TRBJ2-1; no firm D call. V lost 0 bases and J 4 bases, leaving 11 bases between the germline ends. The CDR3 covers 15 residues. Germline V gene sequence: CDR1 SGDLS, CDR2 YYNGEE. This chain's CDR3 is CASSVGATPYNEQFF. The CDR3 region has the DNA TGTGCCAGCAGCGTAGGGGCTACACCGTACAATGAGCAGTTCTTC.

There are many counts of this clonotype. V usage is TRBV4-1 and J usage is TRBJ1-1, with a tentative D call TRBD1 (5 bases). Looked up from germline, CDR1 is MGHRA and CDR2 is YSYEKL. This CDR3 spans 18 amino acids. V lost 1 base and J 1 base, leaving 19 bases between the germline ends. DNA for the CDR3: TGCGCCAGCAGCCAAGGAATACAGGCCTCCGGGGGGAACACTGAAGCTTTCTTT. Translating it yields CASSQGIQASGGNTEAFF.

In this sample, this clonotype turned up many times. This sequence joins TRBV4-1 and TRBJ2-7, with TRBD2 as a possible D gene (5 bases). This CDR3 is built from 14 residues. The germline gives CDR1 MGHRA, CDR2 YSYEKL. The germline V and J ends were trimmed by 3 bases and 2 bases, with 11 bases remaining between them. Here the CDR3 reads CASSQGPGTYEQYF. In DNA, the CDR3 is TGCGCCAGCAGCCAGGGCCCCGGGACCTACGAGCAGTACTTC.

The table lists this clonotype with many counts. This chain links TRBV28 with TRBJ2-3; TRBD2 matches 12 bases. The CDR3 has 15 amino acids. V trimming: 6 bases; J trimming: 2 bases; junction bases outside the gene matches: 3. Germline CDR1 and CDR2: MDHEN and SYDVKM. CDR3 amino acids: CASSWTSGNTDTQYF. As DNA, the CDR3 is TGTGCCAGCAGCTGGACTAGCGGGAACACAGATACGCAGTATTTT.

The genes are TRBV6-5 and TRBJ1-3; D remains unclear. The germline CDR1 and CDR2 sequences are MNHEY and SVGAGI. V lost 0 bases and J lost 3, with 3 bases in between. The CDR3 runs to 13 residues. Written as DNA, the CDR3 is TGTGCCAGCAGTTACTCGAATGGAAACACCATATATTTT. Translation: CASSYSNGNTIYF.

V usage is TRBV12-3 or TRBV12-4 and J usage is TRBJ1-4; maybe TRBD1 (5 bases). The CDR3 consists of 13 residues. Trimming left V 6 bases short and J 8 bases short, with 13 bases between. CDR3 protein: CASSPGYWEKLFF. The CDR3 coding sequence is TGTGCCAGCAGCCCAGGGTATTGGGAAAAACTGTTTTTT.

The V and J genes are TRBV9 and TRBJ2-1, with 8 nucleotides matching TRBD2. Germline CDR1 and CDR2: SGDLS and YYNGEE. The CDR3 has 16 amino acids. Trimming at V came to 3 bases and at J to 1 base, leaving 6 bases not matched to a gene. CDR3 loop: CASSGVREESYNEQFF. Here the CDR3 DNA reads TGTGCCAGCAGCGGGGTGCGGGAGGAGTCCTACAATGAGCAGTTCTTC.

The chain employs TRBV6-4 and TRBJ1-1; no clear D gene. The CDR3 has 13 residues. In germline, CDR1 is MRHNA, CDR2 SNTAGT. V was trimmed by 0 bases and J by 2 bases, leaving 4 bases between them. CDR3 protein: CASSDSDNTEAFF. In nucleotides, the CDR3 is TGTGCCAGCAGTGACTCGGACAACACTGAAGCTTTCTTT.